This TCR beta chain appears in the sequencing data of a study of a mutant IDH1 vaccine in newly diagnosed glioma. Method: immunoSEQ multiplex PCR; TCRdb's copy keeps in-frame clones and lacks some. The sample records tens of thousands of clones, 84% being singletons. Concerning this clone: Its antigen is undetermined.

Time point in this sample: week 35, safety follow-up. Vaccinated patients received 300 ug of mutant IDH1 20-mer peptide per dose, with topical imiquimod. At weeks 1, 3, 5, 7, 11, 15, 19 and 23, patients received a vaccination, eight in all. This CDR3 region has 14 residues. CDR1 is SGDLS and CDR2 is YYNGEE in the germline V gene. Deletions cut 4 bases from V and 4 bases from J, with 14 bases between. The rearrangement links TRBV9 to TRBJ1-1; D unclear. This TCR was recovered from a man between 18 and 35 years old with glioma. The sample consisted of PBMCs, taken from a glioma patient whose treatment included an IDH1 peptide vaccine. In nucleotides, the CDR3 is TGTGCCAGCAGCCCGCAATCGGCCGGCACTGAAGCTTTCTTT. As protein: CASSPQSAGTEAFF.